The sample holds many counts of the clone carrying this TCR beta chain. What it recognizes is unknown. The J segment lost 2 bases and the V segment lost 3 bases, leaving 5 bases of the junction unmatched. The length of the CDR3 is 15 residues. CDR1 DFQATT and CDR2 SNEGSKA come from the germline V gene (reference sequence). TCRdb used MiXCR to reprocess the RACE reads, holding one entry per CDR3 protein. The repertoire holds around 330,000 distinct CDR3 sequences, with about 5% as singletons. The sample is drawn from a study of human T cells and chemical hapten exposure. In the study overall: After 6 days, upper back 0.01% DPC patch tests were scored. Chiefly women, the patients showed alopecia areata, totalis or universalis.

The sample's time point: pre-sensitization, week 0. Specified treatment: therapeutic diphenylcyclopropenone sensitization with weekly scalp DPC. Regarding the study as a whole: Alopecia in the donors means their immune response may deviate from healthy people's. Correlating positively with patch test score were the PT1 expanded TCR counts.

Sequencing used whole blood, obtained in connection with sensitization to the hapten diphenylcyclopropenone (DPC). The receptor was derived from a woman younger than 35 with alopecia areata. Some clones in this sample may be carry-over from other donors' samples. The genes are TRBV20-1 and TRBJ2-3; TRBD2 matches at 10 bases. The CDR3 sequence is CSASTLAGVTDTQYF. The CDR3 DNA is TGCAGTGCTAGTACGCTAGCGGGAGTCACAGATACGCAGTATTTT.